Listed below are T cell receptor beta chains from one sample, sequenced in a study of Graves' ophthalmopathy and Graves' hyperthyroidism. Each CDR3 protein gets one entry after TCRdb re-called the multiplex PCR reads with MiXCR. Of 150,000 to 200,000 distinct CDR3 sequences in the sample, roughly two fifths were seen once. Specimen: peripheral blood. The receptors stem from a young man with Graves' ophthalmopathy. CDR3s include the opening cysteine and the closing phenylalanine or tryptophan. Fields, in order: clone size, D gene, J gene, V gene, CDR3 protein, CDR3 DNA. D genes are given only for firm matches. Clone size is stated in some rows and not others, as once, few, many or a class when expanded.

clone_size: few; d_call: TRBD2; j_call: TRBJ2-4; v_call: TRBV28; cdr3_aa: CASSLYFWTSIQYF; cdr3_nt: TGTGCCAGCAGTTTGTACTTTTGGACTAGCATTCAGTACTTC
clone_size: -; d_call: TRBD1; j_call: TRBJ1-2; v_call: TRBV5-5; cdr3_aa: CASSSPGQSYGYTF; cdr3_nt: TGTGCCAGCAGCTCACCGGGACAGTCCTATGGCTACACCTTC
clone_size: many; d_call: TRBD1; j_call: TRBJ2-7; v_call: TRBV27; cdr3_aa: CASRHPGQGDEYF; cdr3_nt: TGTGCCAGCAGGCACCCCGGACAGGGGGACGAGTACTTC
clone_size: -; d_call: TRBD1; j_call: TRBJ2-7; v_call: TRBV27; cdr3_aa: CASTRWDRVNEQYF; cdr3_nt: TGTGCCAGCACTCGGTGGGACAGGGTTAACGAGCAGTACTTC
clone_size: many; d_call: TRBD1; j_call: TRBJ2-5; v_call: TRBV28; cdr3_aa: CASSGQGATETQYF; cdr3_nt: TGTGCCAGCAGCGGACAGGGGGCTACGGAGACCCAGTACTTC
clone_size: many; d_call: -; j_call: TRBJ2-2; v_call: TRBV30; cdr3_aa: CAWSVSTGAGELFF; cdr3_nt: TGTGCCTGGAGTGTATCGACGGGAGCGGGGGAGCTGTTTTTT
clone_size: many; d_call: -; j_call: TRBJ2-4; v_call: TRBV6-2/TRBV6-3; cdr3_aa: CASKPAPRMSVENIQYF; cdr3_nt: TGTGCCAGCAAGCCGGCGCCCAGAATGTCGGTCGAAAACATTCAGTACTTC
clone_size: many; d_call: TRBD2; j_call: TRBJ2-7; v_call: TRBV6-2/TRBV6-3; cdr3_aa: CASGSGSLLYEQYF; cdr3_nt: TGTGCCAGCGGTAGCGGGAGCCTCTTGTACGAGCAGTACTTC
clone_size: many; d_call: -; j_call: TRBJ1-2; v_call: TRBV19; cdr3_aa: CASSAWAGDSLSNYGYTF; cdr3_nt: TGTGCCAGCAGCGCTTGGGCAGGGGACTCCCTCTCTAACTATGGCTACACCTTC
clone_size: -; d_call: -; j_call: TRBJ1-1; v_call: TRBV7-2; cdr3_aa: CASSSVQNTEAFF; cdr3_nt: TGTGCCAGCAGCTCCGTTCAGAACACTGAAGCTTTCTTT
clone_size: many; d_call: -; j_call: TRBJ2-3; v_call: TRBV25-1; cdr3_aa: CASSEIDPLHTDTQYF; cdr3_nt: TGTGCCAGCAGTGAAATTGATCCCCTCCACACAGATACGCAGTATTTT
clone_size: many; d_call: TRBD1; j_call: TRBJ2-7; v_call: TRBV6-1; cdr3_aa: CASSKTGVDEQYF; cdr3_nt: TGTGCCAGCAGTAAAACAGGGGTAGACGAGCAGTACTTC
clone_size: few; d_call: TRBD1; j_call: TRBJ1-1; v_call: TRBV6-5; cdr3_aa: CASSYFNSGGNTEAFF; cdr3_nt: TGTGCCAGCAGTTACTTTAACTCAGGGGGGAACACTGAAGCTTTCTTT
clone_size: many; d_call: -; j_call: TRBJ2-7; v_call: TRBV29-1; cdr3_aa: CSVEDLRVPYEQYF; cdr3_nt: TGCAGCGTTGAAGATCTAAGGGTACCCTACGAGCAGTACTTC
clone_size: many; d_call: -; j_call: TRBJ1-5; v_call: TRBV7-2; cdr3_aa: CASSYSRDQPQHF; cdr3_nt: TGTGCCAGCAGCTACTCACGCGATCAGCCCCAGCATTTT
clone_size: many; d_call: TRBD2; j_call: TRBJ2-7; v_call: TRBV4-2; cdr3_aa: CASSPSGTSGSYEQYF; cdr3_nt: TGTGCCAGCAGCCCTTCCGGGACTAGCGGCTCCTACGAGCAGTACTTC
clone_size: many; d_call: -; j_call: TRBJ1-5; v_call: TRBV12-3/TRBV12-4; cdr3_aa: CASSWESNQPQHF; cdr3_nt: TGTGCCAGCAGCTGGGAGAGCAATCAGCCCCAGCATTTT
clone_size: -; d_call: TRBD1; j_call: TRBJ2-7; v_call: TRBV24-1; cdr3_aa: CATSAATGTEPYEQYF; cdr3_nt: TGTGCCACCAGCGCTGCGACTGGGACAGAACCCTACGAGCAGTACTTC
clone_size: many; d_call: TRBD2; j_call: TRBJ2-5; v_call: TRBV7-9; cdr3_aa: CASSFLGGPETQYF; cdr3_nt: TGTGCCAGCAGCTTCTTGGGAGGGCCAGAGACCCAGTACTTC
clone_size: many; d_call: -; j_call: TRBJ2-6; v_call: TRBV6-5; cdr3_aa: CASSSFQSGANVLTF; cdr3_nt: TGTGCCAGCAGTTCCTTTCAGTCTGGGGCCAACGTCCTGACTTTC
clone_size: many; d_call: -; j_call: TRBJ1-2; v_call: TRBV4-2; cdr3_aa: CASSQDRRFANYGYTF; cdr3_nt: TGTGCCAGCAGCCAAGACCGGCGGTTCGCTAACTATGGCTACACCTTC